The clone carrying this T cell receptor (beta chain) was counted at least ten times. Each CDR3 protein gets one entry after TCRdb re-called the RT-PCR reads with MiXCR. The table shows about 680,000 distinct CDR3 sequences, with about 14% occurring only once. This CDR3 contains 12 residues. Looked up from germline, CDR1 is DFQATT and CDR2 is SNEGSKA (reference sequence). The chain is built from TRBV20-1 and TRBJ2-5, with D uncertain. Source material: memory CD4+ T cells from blood. The source of this sequence is a female donor in good health, serving as a healthy control. The chain's CDR3 is CSLDTGRETQYF. The CDR3 region has the DNA TGCAGCTTAGACACTGGGCGGGAGACCCAGTACTTC.